This T cell receptor (beta chain) was obtained from a study of spatial heterogeneity in lung cancer (dated by TCRdb to between 2018 and 2021). Looking at the study overall: Beta-chain transcripts were consistently detected in greater numbers than alpha-chain transcripts, which likely reflected higher beta-chain transcript abundance. The study linked features of the TCR repertoire to counts of nonsynonymous mutations, which were determined by whole-exome sequencing of tumor tissue. Both alpha and beta chains were TCR-sequenced in around 220 tumor regions, around 64 matched nontumor lung samples and roughly 54 PBMC samples obtained at surgery. In the raw uncorrected reads, each unique combination of TCR and UMI appeared more than ten times on average. In non-small cell lung cancer, the study quantitatively compared TCR alpha and beta repertoires across several tumor regions, matched nontumor lung, and blood. Beyond this particular receptor, the publication reports: Confirming at a functional level the hypothesis that regional TCRs recognize regional mutations was considered to require additional single-cell paired TCR alpha and beta sequencing.

Taken from the germline V gene, the CDR1 and CDR2 loops are SGHVS and FQNEAQ. Including the terminal cysteine and phenylalanine, the CDR3 comprises 17 residues. CDR3 DNA only is kept here, 51 bases in frame from base 1. V is reduced by 5 bases and J by 0 bases, leaving a spacing of 17 bases between them. Libraries were built with 5' RACE. Sequencing instrument: NextSeq 500. To allow correction of PCR and sequencing errors, the TCR library protocol tagged every TCR cDNA molecule with a unique molecular identifier. The published analysis was carried out like this. TCR identification, UMI-based error correction and CDR3 extraction were all carried out with Decombinator tools. Expanded TCRs were defined as those above a frequency of 2 per 1,000, corresponding to the top 1% of the tumor frequency distribution. Renyi diversity was computed with the R vegan package after each repertoire had been subsampled 100 times to 5,000 TCRs. To build CDR3 similarity networks, amino acid triplet string-kernel similarity was used, and CDR3s were connected when their pairwise similarity was above 0.82. TCRdb reprocessed the public reads (quality trimming at Q25 with fastp, clone calling with MiXCR) and kept in-frame beta chains. Records with the same CDR3 protein are collapsed into one entry carrying the most frequent genes and DNA. The V and J calls follow TCRdb's processing rather than the paper's. A total of about 11,000 distinct CDR3 sequences appear in this sample, around 3.7% of them only once. The top ten constitute approximately 8% of the sample.

This clonotype was recorded many times. Its antigen has not been determined. Base qualities are not provided; no much larger clone lies one nucleotide away. What the time point label conveys for this sample: sample taken at primary tumor resection. For TCR sequencing, whole RNA was extracted from tumor and nontumor lung tissue, or from cryopreserved PBMC samples, and no cell sorting was done. The donors were 70 or so patients from the lung TRACERx cohort who had early-stage, untreated non-small cell lung cancer. Patients were selected for TCR sequencing only if sufficient RNA was available from at least two tumor regions. Before being selected, tumor and adjacent nontumor lung specimens were reviewed by a lung pathologist.

The chain uses TRBV7-8 and TRBJ1-3; TRBD1 might be the D gene, on 6 matching bases. Specimen: normal lung tissue next to the tumor, collected at surgery. The clonotype comes from a male donor with early-stage non-small cell lung cancer. The nucleotides read TGTGCCAGCAGCACCCGGGCCAGGGGACTCTCTGGAAACACCATATATTTT. Its protein reads: CASSTRARGLSGNTIYF.